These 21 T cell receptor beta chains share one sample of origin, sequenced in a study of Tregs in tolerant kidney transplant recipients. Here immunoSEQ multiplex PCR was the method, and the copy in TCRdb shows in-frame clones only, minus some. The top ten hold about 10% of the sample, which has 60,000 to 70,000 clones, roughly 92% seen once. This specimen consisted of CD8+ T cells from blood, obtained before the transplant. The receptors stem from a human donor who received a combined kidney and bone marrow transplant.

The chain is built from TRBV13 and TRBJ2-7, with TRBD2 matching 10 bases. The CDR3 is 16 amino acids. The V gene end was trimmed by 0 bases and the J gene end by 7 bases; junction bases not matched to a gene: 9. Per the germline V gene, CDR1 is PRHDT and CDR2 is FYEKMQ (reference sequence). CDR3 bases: TGTGCCAGCAGCTTAGGGGGGCTAGCGGGGGCCGAAGAGCAGTACTTC. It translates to CASSLGGLAGAEEQYF.

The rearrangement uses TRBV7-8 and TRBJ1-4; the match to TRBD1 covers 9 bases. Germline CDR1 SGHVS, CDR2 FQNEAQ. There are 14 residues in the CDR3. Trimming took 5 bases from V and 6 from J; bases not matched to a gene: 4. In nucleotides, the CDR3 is TGTGCCAGCAGCACCCGGGACAGGGATGAAAAACTGTTTTTT. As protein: CASSTRDRDEKLFF.

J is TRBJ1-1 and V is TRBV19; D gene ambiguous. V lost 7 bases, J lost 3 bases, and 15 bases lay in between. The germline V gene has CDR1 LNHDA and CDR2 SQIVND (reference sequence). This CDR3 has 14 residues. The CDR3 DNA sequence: TGTGCCAGTATCGAGGGTATTGGGTACACTGAAGCTTTCTTT. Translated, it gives CASIEGIGYTEAFF.

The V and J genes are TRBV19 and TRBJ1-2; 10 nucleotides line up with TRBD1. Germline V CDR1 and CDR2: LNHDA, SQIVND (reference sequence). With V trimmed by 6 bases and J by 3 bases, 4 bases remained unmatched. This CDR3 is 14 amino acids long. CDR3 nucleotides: TGTGCCAGTAGGACAGGGGGCGGGCACTATGGCTACACCTTC. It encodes CASRTGGGHYGYTF. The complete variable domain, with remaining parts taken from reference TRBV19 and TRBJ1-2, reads DGGITQSPKYLFRKEGQNVTLSCEQNLNHDAMYWYRQDPGQGLRLIYYSQIVNDFQKGDIAEGYSVSREKKESFPLTVTSAQKNPTAFYLCASRTGGGHYGYTFGSGTRLTVV.

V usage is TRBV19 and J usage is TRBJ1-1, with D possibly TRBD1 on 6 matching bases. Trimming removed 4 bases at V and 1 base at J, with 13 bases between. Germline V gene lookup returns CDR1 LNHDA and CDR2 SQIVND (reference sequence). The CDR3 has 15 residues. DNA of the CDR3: TGTGCCAGTAGTAAGAGGGGACATACGAACACTGAAGCTTTCTTT. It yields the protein CASSKRGHTNTEAFF.

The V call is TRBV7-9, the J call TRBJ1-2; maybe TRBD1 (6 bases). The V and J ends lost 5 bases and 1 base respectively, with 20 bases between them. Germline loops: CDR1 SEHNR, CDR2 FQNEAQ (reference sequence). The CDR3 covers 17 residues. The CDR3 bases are TGTGCCAGCAGCCATATGGCCTGGCAGGGGTATAACTATGGCTACACCTTC. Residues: CASSHMAWQGYNYGYTF.

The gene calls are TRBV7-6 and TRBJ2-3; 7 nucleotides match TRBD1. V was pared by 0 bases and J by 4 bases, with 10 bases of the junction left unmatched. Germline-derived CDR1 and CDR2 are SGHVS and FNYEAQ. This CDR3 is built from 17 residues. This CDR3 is CASSLALRGRFSDTQYF. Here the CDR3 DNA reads TGTGCCAGCAGCTTAGCGCTAAGGGGGCGCTTCTCAGATACGCAGTATTTT.

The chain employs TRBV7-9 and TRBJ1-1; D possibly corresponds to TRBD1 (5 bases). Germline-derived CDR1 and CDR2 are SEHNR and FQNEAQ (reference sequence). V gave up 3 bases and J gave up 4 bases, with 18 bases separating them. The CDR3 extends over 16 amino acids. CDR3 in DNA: TGTGCCAGCAGCTTTTCGGTTCTAGGGGAAGCCACTGAAGCTTTCTTT. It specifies CASSFSVLGEATEAFF.

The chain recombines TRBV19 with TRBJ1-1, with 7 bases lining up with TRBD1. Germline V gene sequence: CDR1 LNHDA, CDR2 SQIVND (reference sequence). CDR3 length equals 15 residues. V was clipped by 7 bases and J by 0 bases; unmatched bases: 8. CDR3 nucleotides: TGTGCCAGTACGTTCTCAGGGGGATTGAACACTGAAGCTTTCTTT. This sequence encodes CASTFSGGLNTEAFF.

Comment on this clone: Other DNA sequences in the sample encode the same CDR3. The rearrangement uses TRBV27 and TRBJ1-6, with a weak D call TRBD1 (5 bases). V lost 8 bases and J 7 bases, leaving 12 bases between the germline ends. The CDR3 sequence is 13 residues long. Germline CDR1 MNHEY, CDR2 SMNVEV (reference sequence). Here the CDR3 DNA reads TGTGCCAGCTCAACGCAGGGCAATTCACCCCTCCACTTT. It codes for CASSTQGNSPLHF.

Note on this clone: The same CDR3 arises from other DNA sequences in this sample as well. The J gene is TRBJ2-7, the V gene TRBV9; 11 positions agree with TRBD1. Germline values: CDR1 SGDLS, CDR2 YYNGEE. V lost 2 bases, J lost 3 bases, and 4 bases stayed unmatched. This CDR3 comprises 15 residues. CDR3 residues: CASSVGGTGGYEQYF. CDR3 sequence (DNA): TGTGCCAGCAGCGTGGGAGGGACAGGGGGCTACGAGCAGTACTTC. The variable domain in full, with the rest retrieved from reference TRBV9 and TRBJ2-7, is DSGVTQTPKHLITATGQRVTLRCSPRSGDLSVYWYQQSLDQGLQFLIQYYNGEERAKGNILERFSAQQFPDLHSELNLSSLELGDSALYFCASSVGGTGGYEQYFGPGTRLTVT.

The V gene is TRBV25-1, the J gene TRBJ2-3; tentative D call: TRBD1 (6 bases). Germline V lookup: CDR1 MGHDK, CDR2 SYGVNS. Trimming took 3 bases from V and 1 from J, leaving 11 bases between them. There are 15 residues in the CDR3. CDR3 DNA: TGTGCCAGCAGTGACCACAGGGTGGGCACAGATACGCAGTATTTT. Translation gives CASSDHRVGTDTQYF.

CDR3 nucleotide sequence: TGTGCCAGCAGCTTAGCCGGACAATCCTACGAGCAGTACTTC. It codes for CASSLAGQSYEQYF. The chain combines TRBV7-8 with TRBJ2-7; TRBD1 might be the D (5 bases). This CDR3 is built from 14 residues. CDR1 is SGHVS and CDR2 is FQNEAQ in the germline V gene. V lost 0 bases and J lost 1, with 7 bases in between.

CDR3 DNA: TGTGCCTCTTCTGGGACAGGGTACGAGCAGTACTTC. This gives the protein CASSGTGYEQYF. The chain carries TRBV30 and TRBJ2-7; TRBD1 matches at 9 bases. The ends lost 7 bases at V and 4 bases at J; junction bases unmatched: 5. CDR1 is GTSNPN, CDR2 SVGIG, per germline (reference sequence). The CDR3 loop spans 12 amino acids.

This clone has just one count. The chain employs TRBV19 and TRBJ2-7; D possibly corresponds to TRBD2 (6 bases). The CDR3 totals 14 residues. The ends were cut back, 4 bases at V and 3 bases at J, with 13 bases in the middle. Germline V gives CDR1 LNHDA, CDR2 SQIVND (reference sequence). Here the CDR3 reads CASSTAGWGYEQYF. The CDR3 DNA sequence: TGTGCCAGTAGTACCGCGGGGTGGGGCTACGAGCAGTACTTC.

The CDR3 DNA is TGTGCCAGCAGCTTTCAGGTTAGGTCCGAGCAGTACTTC. It codes for CASSFQVRSEQYF. V gene TRBV7-2 combines with J gene TRBJ2-7; D gene ambiguous. Trimming took 3 bases from V and 6 from J, leaving 12 bases between them. The CDR3 contains 13 residues. The germline gives CDR1 SGHTA, CDR2 FQGNSA.

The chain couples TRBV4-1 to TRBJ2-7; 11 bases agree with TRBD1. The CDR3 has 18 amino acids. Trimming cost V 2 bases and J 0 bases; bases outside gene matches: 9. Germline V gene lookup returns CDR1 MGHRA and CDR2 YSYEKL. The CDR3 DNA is TGCGCCAGCAGCCAATCTCCGGGACAGGGGGGCAGCTCCTACGAGCAGTACTTC. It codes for CASSQSPGQGGSSYEQYF.

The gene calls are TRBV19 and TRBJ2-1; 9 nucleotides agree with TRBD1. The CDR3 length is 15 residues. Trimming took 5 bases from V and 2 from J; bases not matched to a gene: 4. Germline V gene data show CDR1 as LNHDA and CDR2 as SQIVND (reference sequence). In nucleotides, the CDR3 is TGTGCCAGTAGTTGGGGGGACAGGGCCTACAATGAGCAGTTCTTC. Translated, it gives CASSWGDRAYNEQFF.

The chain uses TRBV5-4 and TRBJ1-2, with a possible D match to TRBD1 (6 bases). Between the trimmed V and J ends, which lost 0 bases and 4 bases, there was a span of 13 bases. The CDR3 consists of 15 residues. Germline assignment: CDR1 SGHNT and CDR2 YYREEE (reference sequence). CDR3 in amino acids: CASSLELGAGYGYTF. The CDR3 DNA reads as TGTGCCAGCAGCTTGGAGTTGGGGGCGGGCTATGGCTACACCTTC.

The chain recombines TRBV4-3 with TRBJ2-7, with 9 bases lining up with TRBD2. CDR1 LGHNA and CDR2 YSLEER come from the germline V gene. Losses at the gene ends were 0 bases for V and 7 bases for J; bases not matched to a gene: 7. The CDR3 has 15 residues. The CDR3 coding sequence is TGCGCCAGCAGCCAAGATGCGGGAGGGCCTTATGAGCAGTACTTC. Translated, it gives CASSQDAGGPYEQYF.

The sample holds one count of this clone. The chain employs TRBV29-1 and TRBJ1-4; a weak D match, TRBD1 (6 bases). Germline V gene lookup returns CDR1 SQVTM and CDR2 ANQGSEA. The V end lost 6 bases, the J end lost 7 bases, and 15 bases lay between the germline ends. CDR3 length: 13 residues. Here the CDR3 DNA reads TGCAGCGTAGTGGCAGGGGATATTGAAAAACTGTTTTTT. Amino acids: CSVVAGDIEKLFF.